This T cell receptor beta chain was sequenced for a study of CD8+CD57+ T cells in acquired aplastic anemia (dated by TCRdb to 2016 to 2019). A note on the overall study: On average, sorted CD4+ and CD8+ cells yielded around 3.5 ug of extracted DNA, with a range of roughly 0.18 to 30 ug. A CD8+CD57+ expansion meant a frequency higher than the mean frequency seen in healthy subjects.

The cysteine opens and the phenylalanine closes a CDR3 of 14 amino acids. Of all the DNA, just the CDR3 is kept, 42 bases in frame from base 1. A distance of 11 bases separates the germline ends of V and J, which lose 3 bases and 3 bases respectively. Based on the germline V gene (reference sequence), the CDR1 and CDR2 sequences are LNHDA and SQIVND. What the study reported, not specific to this receptor: Around 30 CD8+ CDR3 sequences were shared between patients and controls but appeared highly expressed in patients and within their immunodominant clones. Patients and healthy controls showed no significant difference in CD8+ Simpson's diversity (P=0.060).

To note about this clonotype: Its binding antigen is unknown. No clone much larger than this one lies a single base away; base qualities are absent.

Patients chosen for sequencing had shown expansion of CD8+CD57+ cells by flow cytometry. Every patient had severe acquired aplastic anemia, diagnosed using the International Study of Aplastic Anemia and Agranulocytosis and Camitta criteria. No patient had received any therapy when blood was sampled. In this study, sorted CD4+ and CD8+ T cells from the blood of healthy subjects and of severe aplastic anemia patients had their TCR repertoires deep-sequenced. In the USA, patient enrollment took place under clinicaltrials.gov protocols 00001620, 01623167, 00001397, 00071045, 00081523 and 00961064. Ficoll-Paque density gradient centrifugation was used to isolate peripheral blood mononuclear cells. CD4+ and CD8+ T cells were sorted by FACS or magnetic beads before DNA extraction. Genomic DNA served as template for TCR beta VDJ combination and CDR3 sequence profiling. TCR repertoire sequencing was run on an Illumina HiSeq 2000. The study's own analysis went as follows. TRBV/TRBJ rearrangement plots, CDR3 size and DJ length profiles, and Simpson's diversity index were used to assess repertoires. The most abundant DNA sequence in the deep sequencing data was defined as the immunodominant clone. CDR3 amino acid sequences were screened for sharing across subjects and were compared with published repertoires and the VDJdb database. TCRdb ran its own pipeline on the public reads, namely fastp trimming at Q25 and MiXCR clone calling, and kept in-frame beta chains. Rows are unified per CDR3 protein, each entry keeping the most common DNA and genes. TCRdb's processing, not the authors' own work, is the source of the V and J calls. The sample table holds roughly 160,000 distinct CDR3 sequences, of which around 48% were seen once. Less than 3% of the sample lies in the top ten.

The sequence was collected from a human donor with aplastic anemia. What was sequenced was sorted CD4+, CD8+, or CD8+CD57+ T cells (not recorded which) from PBMCs. Rearrangement joined TRBV19 to TRBJ2-5; there is no confident call for the D gene. The DNA sequence follows: TGTGCCAGTAGTATTGGTCATGGGAAAGAGACCCAGTACTTC. The resulting protein is CASSIGHGKETQYF.